This T cell receptor (beta chain) emerged from a study of type 1 regulatory T cells. Study at large: T-allo10 is a Tr1-enriched, alloantigen-specific CD4 T cell product made in vitro.

This clonotype occurred many times. Its specificity is not known. One end of the junction is discordant with germline, which a read error may explain. TCRdb reanalysed the reads using MiXCR and keeps one entry per CDR3 protein. The sample has some 15,000 distinct CDR3 sequences; around 13% are singletons. The V gene's germline CDR1 is SQVTM and CDR2 ANQGSEA. The CDR3 sequence is 11 residues long. Sample: cultured T cells, either the whole culture or a sorted T cell fraction (not recorded which). The chain is built from TRBV29-1 and TRBJ1-1; D remains ambiguous. The sequence came from a human donor in good health. CDR3 sequence reads: CSVEDRREASF. CDR3 DNA sequence: TGCAGCGTTGAAGATCGGCGGGAGGCCTCTTTT.